This T cell receptor beta chain was found in a study of PD-L1 blockade in urothelial cancer. Study in general: Prior exposure to chemotherapy in patients amounted to 0 to 3 regimens received. Analyses were performed on blood at 3 weeks after treatment start (the second dose) and at 6 weeks. Among blood samples, the median T cell count was approximately 150,000.

The CDR3 consists of 13 residues. Trimming removed 3 bases from V and 3 bases from J, with 9 bases in between. Germline V gene lookup returns CDR1 KGHSH and CDR2 LQKENI. The sample's time point: peripheral blood 6 weeks after treatment start. Here immunoSEQ multiplex PCR was the method, and the copy in TCRdb shows in-frame clones only, minus some. The sample has about 30,000 clones; 80% to 90% are singletons. The sample in question was PBMCs, obtained around atezolizumab (anti-PD-L1) treatment. This sequence was found in a man of 80 years or more with urothelial cancer. This chain joins TRBV18 and TRBJ2-7, with D uncertain. The CDR3 DNA is TGTGCCAGCTCACCTTACACCAACTACGAGCAGTACTTC. Translated, it gives CASSPYTNYEQYF. Combining the CDR3 with reference TRBV18 and TRBJ2-7 gives the whole variable domain NAGVMQNPRHLVRRRGQEARLRCSPMKGHSHVYWYRQLPEEGLKFMVYLQKENIIDESGMPKERFSAEFPKEGPSILRIQQVVRGDSAAYFCASSPYTNYEQYFGPGTRLTVT.